The subject of this entry is one T cell receptor beta chain. The record originates from a study of cytotoxic CD8 clonotypes in ibrutinib-treated CLL. Sequenced by immunoSEQ multiplex PCR; TCRdb stores in-frame clones only, minus some. The sample has over 100,000 clones; 70% to 90% are singletons. V lost 6 bases, J lost 4 bases, and 11 bases stayed unmatched. This CDR3 region has 16 residues. CDR1 and CDR2 (germline): ENHRY, SYGVKD. The sample consisted of PBMCs, taken after 24 months of ibrutinib treatment. The V and J genes are TRBV10-3 and TRBJ2-3; 9 bases line up with TRBD2. The sequence was collected from a human donor with chronic lymphocytic leukemia. The CDR3 protein is CAISGTSLVRADTQYF. CDR3 DNA sequence: TGTGCCATCAGCGGGACTAGCTTAGTAAGGGCAGATACGCAGTATTTT.